This T cell receptor (beta chain) appears in the sequencing data of a study of cytomegalovirus exposure and HLA in healthy donors (dated by TCRdb to 2016 to 2017). In terms of the full investigation: According to an earlier analysis of 550 to 750 of the donors, 200 million or so T cells yielded approximately 120 million unique TCR beta sequences and approximately 280 Gb of sequence data. The study used immunosequencing to profile the T cell repertoires of under 700 subjects and linked those repertoires to cytomegalovirus serostatus. In the later analysis, no new phenotypic data were used to find candidate immune exposures; instead, reliance was placed on TCR beta sequences and their occurrence across donors. High-throughput TCR immunosequencing, statistical association of individual TCRs with disease status, and machine learning were combined to predict cytomegalovirus infection status. Every repertoire in the discovery cohort had been generated on one and the same sequencing platform. The aim of the study was to test whether cataloging public T cell receptors could identify signatures of past pathogen exposure. Among the roughly 400 genotyped donors, roughly 80% belonged to the genetic ancestry cluster associated with self-reported Caucasian donors. Roughly 5 DR-DQ haplotypes were handled as single units for association and clustering, since linkage in the cohort was strong. To study patterns of TCR occurrence, a later analysis re-analyzed previously published TCR beta repertoires from several hundred donors and added high-resolution HLA genotyping. Among 350 to 400 genotyped donors of the cohort, an average of roughly 240,000 unique TCR beta nucleotide sequences were sequenced per donor, 15% to 20% of them non-productive. Genome-wide SNP genotypes for about three fifths of the roughly 670 donors were used in a later genetic analysis, which treated that subset as a discovery cohort. Along with the roughly 700-subject first cohort, a separate validation cohort of around 120 different subjects was used. Alongside the repertoire data, information on donor age, sex, ethnicity and CMV serostatus was compiled. Both class I and class II loci were covered by HLA typing, at four-digit resolution. Around 320 gigabases of sequencing data and approximately 93 million unique TCR sequences were included in an early release covering around 600 HLA-typed donors. An earlier analysis of approximately 500 of the donors applied high-throughput TCR beta sequencing to assess whether each TCR beta V gene segment acted as functional or pseudogenic. Typing coverage varied by locus: roughly 629-630 donors for A, B, C, DRB1 and DQB1; 500 to 550 for DQA1; over 600 for DPA1; fewer than 480 for DPB1. Study-wide findings and limitations: In a later genetic analysis, fewer N-insertions in productive TCRs were reported among donors in an Asian-associated ancestry cluster than the approximately 670-donor mean. A further reported finding was that TCR beta sequences accurately predicted the HLA-A and HLA-B alleles for most subjects in the first cohort. In vitro tests confirmed that a few of the cytomegalovirus-associated TCR beta chains recognize cytomegalovirus antigens. In a later analysis, most CMV-associated TCR beta chains were found to appear HLA-restricted, with HLA associations seemingly driven largely by CMV exposure. The study gave a list of some 150 TCR beta chains associated with cytomegalovirus. A later genetic analysis associated a missense DCLRE1C variant with V-gene and J-gene trimming of TCR beta chains, and an independent cohort replicated the association. The sequencing pipeline was judged likely to have produced a cluster of highly shared sequence variants as a technical artifact. The 87-base-pair reads could not distinguish some IMGT-functional V segments, including TRBV6-2 and TRBV6-3, so those segments were excluded. Because HLA typing was unavailable for some donors at each locus, only the typed subset was used in association tests. A later analysis found that HLA-associated TCR beta chains were more clonally expanded and had lower generation probabilities than equally common non-associated chains. The authors suggested that the approach could potentially be generalized to other disease states and immunological phenotypes. For the cohort, immune exposure information was limited to CMV serostatus. The classifier was reported to diagnose cytomegalovirus status with high specificity and sensitivity in both the original cohort and the validation cohort. In a later analysis, TCR association rates were found to vary across HLA loci, with the most associated TCRs seen for DRB1 alleles and the fewest for HLA-C alleles. In this cohort, only TCR beta chains were sequenced, and detectable features were limited by the absence of alpha or paired-chain data. Several of the top co-occurrence clusters appeared to be linked to parvovirus B19, influenza, CMV and Epstein-Barr virus, according to a later analysis. The earlier analysis of some 540 of the donors excluded around 17 rarely observed V segments, including chromosome 9 orphons, because counts were too low. Assigning TCR associations to individual alleles was difficult when HLA alleles, especially DR and DQ, strongly co-occurred. The presence/absence analyses assumed that sequencing depth was roughly uniform across donors, and that assumption may not be true. An earlier analysis of approximately 570 of the donors showed that most TCR beta V segments appeared in productive rearrangements either about 87% or about 30% of the time, which broadly matched IMGT annotations. A later analysis associated 16,951 TCR beta sequences with specific HLA alleles at a false discovery rate of 0.05. Most TCR sequences were observed very rarely across donors, whereas some public TCRs were present in many individuals. Linkage disequilibrium might explain the correlated functional status among segregating V segments, but an unknown experimental factor could not be ruled out.

The library was made by the immunoSEQ multiplex PCR assay. For the multiplex PCR, a mixture combining 60 forward primers for TCR Vbeta segments and 13 reverse primers for TCR Jbeta segments was used. Amplification of the CDR3 region of rearranged TCR beta genes was performed with a multiplex PCR assay on genomic DNA. The Illumina HiSeq System was used to sequence the amplified TCR beta libraries as 87-base-pair reads. In the authors' own workflow: A later analysis tallied some 79 million unique TCR beta chains across the 610 or so repertoires, and approximately 9.9 million of those chains were shared by two or more donors. Raw reads were error-corrected and collapsed into unique sequences by a nearest-neighbor algorithm in which closely related sequences were merged to remove PCR and sequencing errors. CDR3 sequences were aligned to IMGT reference sequences to assign V, D and J gene segments. For a sequence to be retained, a match of at least six nucleotides to both a V gene segment and a J gene segment was required. A rearrangement was called productive if the CDR3 had no stop codons and remained in frame with V and J, and every other rearrangement was called non-productive. Following IMGT convention, CDR3 was defined as the stretch from the second conserved V-encoded cysteine to the conserved J-encoded phenylalanine. The earlier analysis of roughly 590 of the donors excluded any sequence lacking an unambiguous match to a single V gene segment. An earlier analysis of approximately 590 of the donors called V segments functional above 56.7% productive rearrangements and segregating when the between-donor standard deviation exceeded 5%. A statistical classification framework was developed to diagnose cytomegalovirus status using the catalog of TCR beta chain sequences. In a later analysis, TCR nucleotide sequences were compared against IMGT/GENE-DB human TR gene sequences so that V and J genes could be assigned. Using the TCRdist pipeline, a later analysis assigned CDR3 sequences along with most-parsimonious VDJ recombination scenarios. A later analysis defined each TCR beta chain by its CDR3 amino acid sequence plus V-gene family, and excluded reads lacking a unique V-gene family. As a way to deal with suspected cross-contamination and a sequencing artifact, a later analysis dropped 450 to 700 nucleotide sequences that were highly shared and had low generation probability. In a later analysis, a clonal expansion index was calculated for each public chain from normalized within-repertoire ranks of inferred template counts. In a later analysis, generation probabilities were computed with a VDJ recombination model fitted to out-of-frame rearrangements, and the resulting probabilities were checked against IGoR. In a later analysis, TCR-TCR, TCR-HLA and TCR-CMV co-occurrence was scored with hypergeometric tests, and a repertoire-size bias correction was applied to TCR pairs. In a later analysis, false discovery rates were estimated by permuting HLA or CMV assignments 20 times. In a later analysis, co-occurring TCRs were grouped using DBSCAN, and TCRdist sequence similarity was added for clustering within HLA-allele-positive subsets. Repertoires with fewer than 30,000 or more than 120,000 public chains, plus five repertoires with anomalous nucleotide sharing, were excluded from co-occurrence clustering. Imported from immuneACCESS, the table was reduced by TCRdb to in-frame sequences with V and J called. These copies leave out some clones; in studies compared against another copy, an unresolved V gene accounts for under half, and the cause of the remainder is not known. From that table come the V and J calls and clone size; the DNA was used to work out D and trimming. A total of some 190,000 clones appear in this sample, 77% of them only once. Jointly, the top ten make up 1.4% to 1.5% of the sample.

From its cysteine to its phenylalanine, the CDR3 spans 16 amino acids. The DNA shown is the 48-base CDR3, in frame from base 1. V trim: 0 bases; J trim: 2 bases; unmatched bases: 4. For CDR1 and CDR2, the germline V gene lists SGHDN and FVKESK. The cohort consisted of hundreds of healthy bone marrow donors. At the time of sampling, all cohort members were nominally healthy, though unrecorded immune exposures were likely present. The donor was CMV seronegative and belonged to the group of 350 to 400 seronegative cohort members. Every donor gave a peripheral blood sample, and the peripheral blood mononuclear cells from that sample were used for TCR beta sequencing. The Qiagen DNeasy Blood Extraction Kit was used to extract genomic DNA from the blood cell samples. Notes on this clone: Its binding antigen is unknown. No base quality information exists; no much larger clone differs at one position.

Sequenced material: PBMCs. This receptor was obtained from a man aged 18 to 35 in good health and CMV-seronegative. The rearrangement joined TRBV14 to TRBJ2-1, and TRBD1 aligns with 7 junction nucleotides. The CDR3: CASSQETGDAYNEQFF. The sequenced DNA: TGTGCCAGCAGCCAAGAAACAGGGGACGCCTACAATGAGCAGTTCTTC.